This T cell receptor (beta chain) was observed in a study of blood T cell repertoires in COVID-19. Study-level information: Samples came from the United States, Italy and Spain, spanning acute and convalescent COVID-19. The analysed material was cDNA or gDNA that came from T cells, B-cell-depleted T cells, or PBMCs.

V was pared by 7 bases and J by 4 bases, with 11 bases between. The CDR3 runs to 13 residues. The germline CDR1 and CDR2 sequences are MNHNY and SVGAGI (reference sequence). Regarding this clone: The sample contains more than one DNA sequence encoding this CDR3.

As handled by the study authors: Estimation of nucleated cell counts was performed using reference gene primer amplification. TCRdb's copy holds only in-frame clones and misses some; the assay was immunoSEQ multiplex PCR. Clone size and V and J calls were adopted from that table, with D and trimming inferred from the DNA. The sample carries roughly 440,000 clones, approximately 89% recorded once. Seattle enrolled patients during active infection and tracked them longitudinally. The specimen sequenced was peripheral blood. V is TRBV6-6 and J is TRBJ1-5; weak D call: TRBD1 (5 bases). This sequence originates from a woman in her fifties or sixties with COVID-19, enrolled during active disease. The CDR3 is CASTRGGNQPQHF. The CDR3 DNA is TGTGCCAGCACCCGGGGGGGTAATCAGCCCCAGCATTTT.